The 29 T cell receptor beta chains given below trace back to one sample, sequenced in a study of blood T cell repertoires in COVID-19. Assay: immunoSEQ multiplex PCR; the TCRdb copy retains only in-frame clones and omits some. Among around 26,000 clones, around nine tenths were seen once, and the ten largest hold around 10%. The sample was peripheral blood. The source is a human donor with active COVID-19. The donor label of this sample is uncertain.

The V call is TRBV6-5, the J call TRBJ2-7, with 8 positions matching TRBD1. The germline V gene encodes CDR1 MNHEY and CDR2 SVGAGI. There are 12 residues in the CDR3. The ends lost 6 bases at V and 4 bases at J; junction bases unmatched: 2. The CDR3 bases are TGTGCCAGCAGGACAGGGGTGTACGAGCAGTACTTC. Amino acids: CASRTGVYEQYF.

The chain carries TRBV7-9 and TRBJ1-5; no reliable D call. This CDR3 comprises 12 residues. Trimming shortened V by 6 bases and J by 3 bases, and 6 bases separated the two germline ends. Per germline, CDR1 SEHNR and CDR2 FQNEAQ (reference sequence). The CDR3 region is CASSFYNQPQHF. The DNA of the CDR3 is TGTGCCAGCAGTTTCTACAATCAGCCCCAGCATTTT.

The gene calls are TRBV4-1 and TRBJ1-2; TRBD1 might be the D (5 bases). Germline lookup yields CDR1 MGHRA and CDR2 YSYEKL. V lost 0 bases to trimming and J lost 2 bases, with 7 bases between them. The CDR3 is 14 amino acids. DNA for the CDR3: TGCGCCAGCAGCCAAGATTCAGGGAACTATGGCTACACCTTC. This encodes CASSQDSGNYGYTF.

As DNA, the CDR3 is TGTGCCATAGAGTCTAGCGGGAGGGATCGGCAGTTCTTC. Protein product: CAIESSGRDRQFF. V is TRBV6-5 and J is TRBJ2-1; 12 bases agree with TRBD2. The CDR3 runs to 13 residues. V was clipped by 10 bases and J by 12 bases; unmatched bases: 10. Germline V gives CDR1 MNHEY, CDR2 SVGAGI.

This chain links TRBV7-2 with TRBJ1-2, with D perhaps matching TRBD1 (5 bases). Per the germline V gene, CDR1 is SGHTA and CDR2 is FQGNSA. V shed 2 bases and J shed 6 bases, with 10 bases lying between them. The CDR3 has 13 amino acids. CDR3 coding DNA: TGTGCCAGCAGCTTAAATAGGGGCCATGGCTACACCTTC. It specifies CASSLNRGHGYTF. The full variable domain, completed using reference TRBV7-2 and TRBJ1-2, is GAGVSQSPSNKVTEKGKDVELRCDPISGHTALYWYRQSLGQGLEFLIYFQGNSAPDKSGLPSDRFSAERTGGSVSTLTIQRTQQEDSAVYLCASSLNRGHGYTFGSGTRLTVV.

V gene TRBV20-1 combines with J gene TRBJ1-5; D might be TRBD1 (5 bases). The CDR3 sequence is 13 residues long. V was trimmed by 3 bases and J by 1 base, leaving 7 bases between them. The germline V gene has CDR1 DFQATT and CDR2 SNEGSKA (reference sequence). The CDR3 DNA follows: TGCAGTGCTAGTAGGGGCAGCAATCAGCCCCAGCATTTT. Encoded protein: CSASRGSNQPQHF.

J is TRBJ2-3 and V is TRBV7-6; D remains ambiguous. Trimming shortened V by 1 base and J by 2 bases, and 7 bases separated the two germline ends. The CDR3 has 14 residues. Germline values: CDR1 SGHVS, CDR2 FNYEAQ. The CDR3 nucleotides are TGTGCCAGCAGCTTAGGCAGTCTCACAGATACGCAGTATTTT. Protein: CASSLGSLTDTQYF.

CDR3 sequence (DNA): TGTGCCAGTACGCCCGGACAGGGGGTGAACACTGAAGCTTTCTTT. Its protein product is CASTPGQGVNTEAFF. The chain has TRBV2 and TRBJ1-1, with 10 bases that match TRBD1. In germline, CDR1 is SNHLY, CDR2 FYNNEI. V lost 9 bases to trimming and J lost 0 bases; unmatched junction nucleotides: 7. The CDR3 sequence is 15 residues long.

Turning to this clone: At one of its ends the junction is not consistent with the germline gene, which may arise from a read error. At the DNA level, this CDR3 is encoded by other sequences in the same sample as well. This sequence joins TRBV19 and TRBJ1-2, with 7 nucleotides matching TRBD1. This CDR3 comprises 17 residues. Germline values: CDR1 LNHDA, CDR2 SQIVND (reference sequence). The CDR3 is CASSIVGAGGINYGYTF. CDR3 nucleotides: TGTGCCAGTAGTATAGTAGGGGCAGGGGGAATTAACTATGGCTACACCTTT.

DNA of the CDR3: TGCGCCAGCAGCTGGGGAGAGAACACTGAAGCTTTCTTT. This encodes CASSWGENTEAFF. V is TRBV5-1 and J is TRBJ1-1; D is unclear. Trimming shortened V by 3 bases and J by 1 base, and 7 bases separated the two germline ends. CDR3 length: 13 residues. Germline CDR1 SGHRS, CDR2 YFSETQ.

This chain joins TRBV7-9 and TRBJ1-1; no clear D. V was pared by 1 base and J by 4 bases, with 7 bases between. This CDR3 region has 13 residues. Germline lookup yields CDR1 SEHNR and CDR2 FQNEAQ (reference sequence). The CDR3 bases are TGTGCCAGCAGCTTAGTGTACAGCACTGAAGCTTTCTTT. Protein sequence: CASSLVYSTEAFF.

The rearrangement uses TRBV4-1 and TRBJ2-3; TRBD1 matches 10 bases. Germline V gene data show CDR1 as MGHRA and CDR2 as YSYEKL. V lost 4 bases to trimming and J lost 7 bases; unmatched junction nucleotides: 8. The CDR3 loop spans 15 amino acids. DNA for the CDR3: TGCGCCAGCAGCCGTCCCGGGACAGGGGTAAATACGCAGTATTTT. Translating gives CASSRPGTGVNTQYF.

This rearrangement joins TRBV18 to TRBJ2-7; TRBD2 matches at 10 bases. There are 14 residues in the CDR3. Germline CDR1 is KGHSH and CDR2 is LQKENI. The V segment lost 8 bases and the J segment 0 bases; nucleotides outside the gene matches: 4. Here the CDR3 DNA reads TGTGCCAGCCAACCTAGCGGGAGCTCCTACGAGCAGTACTTC. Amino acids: CASQPSGSSYEQYF.

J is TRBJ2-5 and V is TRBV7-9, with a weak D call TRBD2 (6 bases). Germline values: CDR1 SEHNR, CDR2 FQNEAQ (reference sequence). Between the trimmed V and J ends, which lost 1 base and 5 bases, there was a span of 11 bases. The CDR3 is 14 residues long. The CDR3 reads CASSLGGGAETQYF. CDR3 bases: TGTGCCAGCAGCTTAGGGGGCGGGGCGGAGACCCAGTACTTC.

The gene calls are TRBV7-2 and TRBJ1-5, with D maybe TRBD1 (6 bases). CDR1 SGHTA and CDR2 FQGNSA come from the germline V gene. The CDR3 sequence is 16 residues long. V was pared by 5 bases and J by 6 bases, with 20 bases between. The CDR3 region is CASSLQGGAVIQPQHF. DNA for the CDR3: TGTGCCAGCAGCCTGCAAGGGGGGGCTGTGATTCAGCCCCAGCATTTT.

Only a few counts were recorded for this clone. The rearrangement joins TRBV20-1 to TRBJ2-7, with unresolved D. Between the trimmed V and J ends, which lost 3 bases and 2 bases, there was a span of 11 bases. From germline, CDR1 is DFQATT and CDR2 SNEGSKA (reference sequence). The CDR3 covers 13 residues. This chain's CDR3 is CSASGQAAYEQYF. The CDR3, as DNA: TGCAGTGCTAGTGGGCAGGCCGCCTACGAGCAGTACTTC.

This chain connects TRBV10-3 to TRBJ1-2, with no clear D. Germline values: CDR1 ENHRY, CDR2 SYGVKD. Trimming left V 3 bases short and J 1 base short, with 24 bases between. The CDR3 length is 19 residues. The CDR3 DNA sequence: TGTGCCATCAGTGATATCGGCCCGGGAATGGCAGCCTTTAACTATGGCTACACCTTC. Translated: CAISDIGPGMAAFNYGYTF.

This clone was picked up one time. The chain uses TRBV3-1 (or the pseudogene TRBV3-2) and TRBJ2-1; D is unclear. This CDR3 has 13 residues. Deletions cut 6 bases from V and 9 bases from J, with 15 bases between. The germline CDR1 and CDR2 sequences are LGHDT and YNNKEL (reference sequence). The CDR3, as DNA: TGTGCCAGCAGTTCCACGTCGGGTGCTGAGCAGTTCTTC. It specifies CASSSTSGAEQFF.

The CDR3: CASSNNQPQHF. The CDR3 nucleotides are TGTGCCAGCAGCAACAATCAGCCCCAGCATTTT. The rearrangement uses TRBV6-6 and TRBJ1-5; D is unresolved. The length of the CDR3 is 11 residues. CDR1 MNHNY and CDR2 SVGAGI come from the germline V gene (reference sequence). Trimming took off 6 bases at V and 3 bases at J, with 3 bases between the two ends.

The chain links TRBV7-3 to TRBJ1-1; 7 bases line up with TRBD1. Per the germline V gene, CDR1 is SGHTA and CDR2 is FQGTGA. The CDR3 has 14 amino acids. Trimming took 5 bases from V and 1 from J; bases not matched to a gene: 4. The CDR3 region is CASSAGGANTEAFF. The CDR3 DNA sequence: TGTGCCAGCAGCGCAGGGGGAGCGAACACTGAAGCTTTCTTT.

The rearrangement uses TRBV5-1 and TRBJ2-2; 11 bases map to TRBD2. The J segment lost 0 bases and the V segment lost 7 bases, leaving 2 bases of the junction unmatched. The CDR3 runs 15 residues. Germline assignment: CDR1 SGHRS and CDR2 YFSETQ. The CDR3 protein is CASRLAGSNTGELFF. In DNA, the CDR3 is TGCGCCAGCCGACTAGCGGGATCGAACACCGGGGAGCTGTTTTTT.

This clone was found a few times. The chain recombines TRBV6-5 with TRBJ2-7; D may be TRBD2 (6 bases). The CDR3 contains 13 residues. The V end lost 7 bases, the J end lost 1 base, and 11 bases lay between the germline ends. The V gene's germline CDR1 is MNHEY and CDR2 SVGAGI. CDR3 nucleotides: TGTGCCAGCAATTTGGGGGGTTCCTACGAGCAGTACTTC. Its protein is CASNLGGSYEQYF.

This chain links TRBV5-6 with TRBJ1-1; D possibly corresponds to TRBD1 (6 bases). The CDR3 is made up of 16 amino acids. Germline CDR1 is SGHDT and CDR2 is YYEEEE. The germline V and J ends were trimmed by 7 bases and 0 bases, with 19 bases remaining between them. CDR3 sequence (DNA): TGTGCCAGCGACTCAGGGGCCGGGATTTTGAACACTGAAGCTTTCTTT. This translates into CASDSGAGILNTEAFF.

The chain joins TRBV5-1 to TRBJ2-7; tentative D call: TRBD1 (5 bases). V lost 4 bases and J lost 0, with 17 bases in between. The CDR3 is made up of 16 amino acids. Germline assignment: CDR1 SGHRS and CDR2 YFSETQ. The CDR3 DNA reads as TGCGCCAGCAGCCTCTTTGGGGCGGAAAGCTCCTACGAGCAGTACTTC. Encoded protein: CASSLFGAESSYEQYF.

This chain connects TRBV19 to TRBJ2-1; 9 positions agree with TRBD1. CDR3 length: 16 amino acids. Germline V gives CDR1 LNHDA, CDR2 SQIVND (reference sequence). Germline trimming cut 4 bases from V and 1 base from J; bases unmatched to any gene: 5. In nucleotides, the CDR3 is TGTGCCAGTAGTAGTGCGACAGGGGGGTCCTACAATGAGCAGTTCTTC. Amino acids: CASSSATGGSYNEQFF.

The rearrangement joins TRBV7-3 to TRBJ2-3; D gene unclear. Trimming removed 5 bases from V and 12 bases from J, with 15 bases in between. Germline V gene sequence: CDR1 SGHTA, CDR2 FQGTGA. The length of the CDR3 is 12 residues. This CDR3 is CASSQASGVQYF. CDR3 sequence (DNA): TGTGCCAGCAGCCAAGCCTCCGGTGTTCAGTATTTT.

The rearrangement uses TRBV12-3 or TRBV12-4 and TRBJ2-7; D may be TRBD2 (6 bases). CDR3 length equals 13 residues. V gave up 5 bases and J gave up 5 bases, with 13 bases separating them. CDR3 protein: CASSKAGIHEQYF. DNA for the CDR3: TGTGCCAGCAGTAAGGCGGGGATCCACGAGCAGTACTTC.

The CDR3 sequence is CASSPDRGSYNEQFF. CDR3 nucleotides: TGTGCCAGCAGCCCCGACAGGGGTTCCTACAATGAGCAGTTCTTC. The J gene is TRBJ2-1, the V gene TRBV11-2, with 8 bases fitting TRBD1. The germline gives CDR1 SGHAT, CDR2 FQNNGV. V trimming: 5 bases; J trimming: 1 base; junction bases outside the gene matches: 4. CDR3 length: 15 amino acids.

The chain's CDR3 is CASVGDSRPVEQFF. CDR3 nucleotide sequence: TGTGCTAGTGTCGGGGACTCACGTCCTGTTGAGCAGTTCTTC. The V call is TRBV12-5, the J call TRBJ2-1, with a possible D match to TRBD2 (6 bases). V gave up 7 bases and J gave up 9 bases, with 19 bases separating them. CDR1 and CDR2 (germline): LGHNT, FRNRAP. This CDR3 has 14 amino acids.